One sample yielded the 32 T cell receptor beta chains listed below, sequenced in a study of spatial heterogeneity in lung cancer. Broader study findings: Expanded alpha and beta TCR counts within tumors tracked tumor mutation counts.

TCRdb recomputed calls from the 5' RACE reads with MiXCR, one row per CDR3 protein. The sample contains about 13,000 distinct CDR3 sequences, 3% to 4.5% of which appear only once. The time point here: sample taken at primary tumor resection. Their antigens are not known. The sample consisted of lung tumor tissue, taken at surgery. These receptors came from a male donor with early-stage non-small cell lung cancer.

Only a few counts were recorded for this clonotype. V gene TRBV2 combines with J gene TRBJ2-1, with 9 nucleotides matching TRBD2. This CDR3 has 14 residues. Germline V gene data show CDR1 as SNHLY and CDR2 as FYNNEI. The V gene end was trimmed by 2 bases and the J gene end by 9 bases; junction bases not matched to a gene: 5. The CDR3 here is CASSELAGWPEQFF. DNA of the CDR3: TGTGCCAGCAGTGAACTAGCGGGGTGGCCTGAGCAGTTCTTC.

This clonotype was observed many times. The CDR3 sequence is CSAAGTPGSEQYF. The CDR3 DNA is TGCAGTGCGGCCGGGACTCCCGGGAGCGAGCAGTACTTC. This chain uses TRBV20-1 with TRBJ2-7, with D perhaps matching TRBD2 (6 bases). The germline V and J ends were trimmed by 6 bases and 6 bases, with 18 bases remaining between them. Germline V gene lookup returns CDR1 DFQATT and CDR2 SNEGSKA (reference sequence). The CDR3 contains 13 residues.

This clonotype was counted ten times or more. The CDR3 sequence is CASSRTSGDEQYF. DNA of the CDR3: TGTGCCAGCAGCCGGACTAGCGGAGACGAGCAGTACTTC. The chain recombines TRBV7-9 with TRBJ2-7, with 10 nucleotides matching TRBD2. V gave up 5 bases and J gave up 5 bases; unmatched junction bases: 3. Germline loops: CDR1 SEHNR, CDR2 FQNEAQ (reference sequence). The CDR3 is 13 residues long.

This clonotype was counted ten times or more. The CDR3: CSAGGGRGETQYF. The CDR3 nucleotides are TGCAGTGCTGGGGGTGGGAGAGGGGAGACCCAGTACTTC. The V and J genes are TRBV20-1 and TRBJ2-5; tentatively, D is TRBD1 or TRBD2 (5 bases each). V lost 5 bases to trimming and J lost 5 bases, with 15 bases between them. The CDR3 is made up of 13 amino acids. The V gene's germline CDR1 is DFQATT and CDR2 SNEGSKA (reference sequence).

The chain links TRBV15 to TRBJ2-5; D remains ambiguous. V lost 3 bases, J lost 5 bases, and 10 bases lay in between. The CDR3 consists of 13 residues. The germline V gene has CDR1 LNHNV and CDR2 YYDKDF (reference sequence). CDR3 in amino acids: CATSSGRAETQYF. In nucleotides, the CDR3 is TGTGCCACCAGCAGCGGACGAGCGGAGACCCAGTACTTC.

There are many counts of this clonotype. CDR3 sequence (DNA): TGTGCCATCAGACTAGTTTTAACAGATACGCAGTATTTT. Protein product: CAIRLVLTDTQYF. J is TRBJ2-3 and V is TRBV10-3; D may be TRBD2 (5 bases). V lost 6 bases, J lost 3 bases, and 10 bases lay in between. CDR3 length: 13 residues. From germline, CDR1 is ENHRY and CDR2 SYGVKD.

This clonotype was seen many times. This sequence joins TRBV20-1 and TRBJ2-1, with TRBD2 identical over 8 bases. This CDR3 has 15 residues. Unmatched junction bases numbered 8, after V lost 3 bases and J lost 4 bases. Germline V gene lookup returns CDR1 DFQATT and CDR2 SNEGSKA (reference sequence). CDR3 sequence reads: CSASPTSGGYNEQFF. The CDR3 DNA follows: TGCAGTGCTAGCCCGACCAGCGGGGGTTACAATGAGCAGTTCTTC.

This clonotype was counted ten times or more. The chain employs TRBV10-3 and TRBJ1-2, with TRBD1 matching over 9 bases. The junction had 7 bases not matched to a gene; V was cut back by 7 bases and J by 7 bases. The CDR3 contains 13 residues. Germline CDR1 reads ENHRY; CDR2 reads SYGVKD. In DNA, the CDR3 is TGTGCCATCAAGTTGGAACAGGGGGCTGGCTACACCTTC. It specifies CAIKLEQGAGYTF.

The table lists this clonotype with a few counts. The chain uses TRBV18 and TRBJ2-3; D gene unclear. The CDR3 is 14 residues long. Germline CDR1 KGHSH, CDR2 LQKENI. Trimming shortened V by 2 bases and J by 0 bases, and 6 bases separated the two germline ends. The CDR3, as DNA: TGTGCCAGCTCACCATATCAGAGCACAGATACGCAGTATTTT. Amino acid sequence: CASSPYQSTDTQYF.

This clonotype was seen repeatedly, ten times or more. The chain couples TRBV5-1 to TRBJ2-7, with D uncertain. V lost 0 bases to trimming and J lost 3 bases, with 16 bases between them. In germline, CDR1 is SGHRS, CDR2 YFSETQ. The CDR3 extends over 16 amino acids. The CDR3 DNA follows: TGCGCCAGCAGCTTGGACCCGGACGGCCTTATCTACGAGCAGTACTTC. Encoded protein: CASSLDPDGLIYEQYF.

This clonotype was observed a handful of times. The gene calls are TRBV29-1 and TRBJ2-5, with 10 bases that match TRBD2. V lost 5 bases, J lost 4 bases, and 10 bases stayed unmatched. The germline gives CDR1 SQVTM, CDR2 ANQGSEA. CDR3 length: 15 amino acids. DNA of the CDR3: TGCAGCGTTCAGCGGGGGGGCCGTTGCGGAGAGACCCAGTACTTC. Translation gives CSVQRGGRCGETQYF.

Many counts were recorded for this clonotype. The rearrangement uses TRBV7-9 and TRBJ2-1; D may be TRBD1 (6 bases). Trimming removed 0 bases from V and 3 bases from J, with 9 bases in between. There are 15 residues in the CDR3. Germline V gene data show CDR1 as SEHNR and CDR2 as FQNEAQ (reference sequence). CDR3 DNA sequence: TGTGCCAGCAGCTTAGCGCAGGGGAGCTACAATGAGCAGTTCTTC. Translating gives CASSLAQGSYNEQFF.

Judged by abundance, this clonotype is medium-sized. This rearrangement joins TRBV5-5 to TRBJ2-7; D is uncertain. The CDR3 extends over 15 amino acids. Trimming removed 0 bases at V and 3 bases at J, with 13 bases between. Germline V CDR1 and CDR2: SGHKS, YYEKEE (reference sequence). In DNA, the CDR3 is TGTGCCAGCAGCTTGGGACAAAAAACGGACTACGAGCAGTACTTC. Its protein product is CASSLGQKTDYEQYF.

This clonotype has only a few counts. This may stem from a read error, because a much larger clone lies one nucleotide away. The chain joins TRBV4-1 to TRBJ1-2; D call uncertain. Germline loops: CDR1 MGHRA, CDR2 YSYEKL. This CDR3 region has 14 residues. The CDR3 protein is CASSQDSRGYGYNF. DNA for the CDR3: TGCGCCAGCAGCCAAGATTCGCGCGGCTATGGCTACAACTTC.

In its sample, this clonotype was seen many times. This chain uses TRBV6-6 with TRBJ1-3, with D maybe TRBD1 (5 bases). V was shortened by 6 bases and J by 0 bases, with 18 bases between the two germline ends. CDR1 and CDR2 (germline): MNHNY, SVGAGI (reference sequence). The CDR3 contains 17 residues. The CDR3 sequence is CASRRAGTESSGNTIYF. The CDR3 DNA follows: TGTGCCAGCAGACGTGCCGGGACTGAGAGCTCTGGAAACACCATATATTTT.

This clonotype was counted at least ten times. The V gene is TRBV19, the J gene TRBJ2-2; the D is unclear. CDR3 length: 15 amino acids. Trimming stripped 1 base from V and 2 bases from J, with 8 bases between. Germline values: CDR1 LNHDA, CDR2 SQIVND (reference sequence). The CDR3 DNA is TGTGCCAGTAGTATAGTAAGGAGTAACACCGGGGAGCTGTTTTTT. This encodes CASSIVRSNTGELFF. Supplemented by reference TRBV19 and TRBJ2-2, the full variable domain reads DGGITQSPKYLFRKEGQNVTLSCEQNLNHDAMYWYRQDPGQGLRLIYYSQIVNDFQKGDIAEGYSVSREKKESFPLTVTSAQKNPTAFYLCASSIVRSNTGELFFGEGSRLTVL.

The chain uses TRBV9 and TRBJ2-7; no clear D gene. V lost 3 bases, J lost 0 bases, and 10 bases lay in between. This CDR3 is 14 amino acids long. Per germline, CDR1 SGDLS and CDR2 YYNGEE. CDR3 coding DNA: TGTGCCAGCAGCGGGACGGCGAGCTCCTACGAGCAGTACGTC. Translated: CASSGTASSYEQYV.

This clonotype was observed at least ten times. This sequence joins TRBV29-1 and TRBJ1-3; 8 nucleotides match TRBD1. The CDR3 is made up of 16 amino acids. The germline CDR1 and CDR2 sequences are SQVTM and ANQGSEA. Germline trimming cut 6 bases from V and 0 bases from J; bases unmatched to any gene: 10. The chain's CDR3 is CSVHLRGTGSGNTIYF. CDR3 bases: TGCAGCGTGCACCTAAGGGGGACAGGCTCTGGAAACACCATATATTTT.

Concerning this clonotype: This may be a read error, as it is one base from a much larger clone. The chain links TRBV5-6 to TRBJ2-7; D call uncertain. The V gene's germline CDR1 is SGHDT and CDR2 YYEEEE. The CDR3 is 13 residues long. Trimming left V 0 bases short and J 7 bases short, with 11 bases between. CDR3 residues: CASSLGPVWEQYF. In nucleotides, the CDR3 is TGTGCCAGCAGCTTGGGTCCGGTTTGGGAGCAGTACTTC.

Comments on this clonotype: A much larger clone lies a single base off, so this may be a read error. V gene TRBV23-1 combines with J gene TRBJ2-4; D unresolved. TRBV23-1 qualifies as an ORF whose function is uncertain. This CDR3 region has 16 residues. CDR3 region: CASRPFIKFTKNTQYF. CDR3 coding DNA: TGCGCCAGCAGGCCCTTCATAAAGTTTACCAAAAACACTCAGTACTTC.

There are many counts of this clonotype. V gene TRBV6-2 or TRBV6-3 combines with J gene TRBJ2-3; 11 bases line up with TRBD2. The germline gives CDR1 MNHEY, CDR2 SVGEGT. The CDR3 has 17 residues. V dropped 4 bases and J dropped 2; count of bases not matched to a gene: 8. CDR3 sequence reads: CASSSTRTSGYTDTQYF. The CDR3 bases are TGTGCCAGCAGTTCGACCCGGACTAGCGGGTACACAGATACGCAGTATTTT.

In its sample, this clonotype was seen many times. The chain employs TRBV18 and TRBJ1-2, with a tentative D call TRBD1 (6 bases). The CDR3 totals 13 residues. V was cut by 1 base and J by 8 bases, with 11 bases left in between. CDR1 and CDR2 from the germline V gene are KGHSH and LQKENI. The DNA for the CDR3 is TGTGCCAGCTCACCACTCAGGGGCGCGGGCTACACCTTC. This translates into CASSPLRGAGYTF.

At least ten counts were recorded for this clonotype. The DNA for the CDR3 is TGTGCCAGCAGCCCGACTAGCGGTCTGTGGGAGCAGTACTTC. The encoded protein is CASSPTSGLWEQYF. The chain carries TRBV3-1 and TRBJ2-7; 9 bases match TRBD2. V was pared by 4 bases and J by 7 bases, with 8 bases of the junction left unmatched. Germline V gene sequence: CDR1 LGHDT, CDR2 YNNKEL (reference sequence). This CDR3 is 14 amino acids long.

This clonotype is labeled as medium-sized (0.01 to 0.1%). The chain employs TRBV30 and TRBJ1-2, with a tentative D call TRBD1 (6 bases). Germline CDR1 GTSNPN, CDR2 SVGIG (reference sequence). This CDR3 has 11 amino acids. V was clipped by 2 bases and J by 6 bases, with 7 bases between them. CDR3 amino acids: CAWSNRDGYTF. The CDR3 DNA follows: TGTGCCTGGAGTAACAGGGATGGCTACACCTTC.

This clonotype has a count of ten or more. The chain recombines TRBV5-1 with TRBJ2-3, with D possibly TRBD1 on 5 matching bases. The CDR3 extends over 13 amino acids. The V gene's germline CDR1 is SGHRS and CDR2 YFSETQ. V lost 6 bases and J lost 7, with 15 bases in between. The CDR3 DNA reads TGCGCCAGCAAGGGGAAAGGGGCGAATACGCAGTATTTT. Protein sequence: CASKGKGANTQYF.

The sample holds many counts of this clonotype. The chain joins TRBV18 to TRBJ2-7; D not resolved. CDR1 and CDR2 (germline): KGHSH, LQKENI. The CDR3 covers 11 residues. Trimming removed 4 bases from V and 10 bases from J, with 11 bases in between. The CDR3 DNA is TGTGCCAGCTCACTCCCCCTGGCCCAGTACGTC. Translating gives CASSLPLAQYV.

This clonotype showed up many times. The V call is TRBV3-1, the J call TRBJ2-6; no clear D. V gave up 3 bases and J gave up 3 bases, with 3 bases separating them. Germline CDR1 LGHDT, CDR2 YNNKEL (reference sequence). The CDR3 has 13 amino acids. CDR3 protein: CASSQVGANVLTF. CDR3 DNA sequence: TGTGCCAGCAGCCAGGTTGGGGCCAACGTCCTGACTTTC.

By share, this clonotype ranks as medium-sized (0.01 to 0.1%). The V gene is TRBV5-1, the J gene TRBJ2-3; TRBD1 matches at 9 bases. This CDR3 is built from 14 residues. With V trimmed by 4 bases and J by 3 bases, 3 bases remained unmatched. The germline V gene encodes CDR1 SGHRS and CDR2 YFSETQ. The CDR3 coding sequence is TGCGCCAGCAGCGGTGGACAGGGGACAGATACGCAGTATTTT. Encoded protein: CASSGGQGTDTQYF.

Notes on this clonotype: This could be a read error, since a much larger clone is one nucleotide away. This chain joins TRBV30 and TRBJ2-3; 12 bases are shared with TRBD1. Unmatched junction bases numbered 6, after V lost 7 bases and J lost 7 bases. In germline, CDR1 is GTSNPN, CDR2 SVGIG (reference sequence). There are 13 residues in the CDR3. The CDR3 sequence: CASGDRGRYTQYF. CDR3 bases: TGTGCCTCTGGGGACAGGGGGCGCTATACGCAGTATTTT. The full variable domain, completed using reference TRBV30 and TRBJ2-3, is SQTIHQWPATLVQPVGSPLSLECTVEGTSNPNLYWYRQAAGRGLQLLFYSVGIGQISSEVPQNLSASRPQDRQFILSSKKLLLSDSGFYLCASGDRGRYTQYFGPGTRLTVL.

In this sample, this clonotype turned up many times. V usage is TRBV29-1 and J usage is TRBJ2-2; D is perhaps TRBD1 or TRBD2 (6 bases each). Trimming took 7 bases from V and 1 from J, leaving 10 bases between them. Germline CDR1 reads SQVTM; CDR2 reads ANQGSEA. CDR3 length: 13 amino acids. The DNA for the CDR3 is TGCAGCGGGGAGGACAGGAACACCGGGGAGCTGTTTTTT. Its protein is CSGEDRNTGELFF.

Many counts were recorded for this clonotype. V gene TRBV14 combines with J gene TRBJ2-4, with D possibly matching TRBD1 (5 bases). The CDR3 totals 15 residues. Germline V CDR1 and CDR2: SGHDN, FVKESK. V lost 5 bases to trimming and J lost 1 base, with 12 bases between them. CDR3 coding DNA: TGTGCCAGCAGCGCGATTGGGGCGGCCAAAAACATTCAGTACTTC. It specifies CASSAIGAAKNIQYF.

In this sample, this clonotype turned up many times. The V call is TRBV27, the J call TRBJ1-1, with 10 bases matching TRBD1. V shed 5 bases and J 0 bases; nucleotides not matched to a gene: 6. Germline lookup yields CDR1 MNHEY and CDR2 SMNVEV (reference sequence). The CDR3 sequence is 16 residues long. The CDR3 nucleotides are TGTGCCAGCAGTCTCCGGGACAGGGGATTGAACACTGAAGCTTTCTTT. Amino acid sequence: CASSLRDRGLNTEAFF.